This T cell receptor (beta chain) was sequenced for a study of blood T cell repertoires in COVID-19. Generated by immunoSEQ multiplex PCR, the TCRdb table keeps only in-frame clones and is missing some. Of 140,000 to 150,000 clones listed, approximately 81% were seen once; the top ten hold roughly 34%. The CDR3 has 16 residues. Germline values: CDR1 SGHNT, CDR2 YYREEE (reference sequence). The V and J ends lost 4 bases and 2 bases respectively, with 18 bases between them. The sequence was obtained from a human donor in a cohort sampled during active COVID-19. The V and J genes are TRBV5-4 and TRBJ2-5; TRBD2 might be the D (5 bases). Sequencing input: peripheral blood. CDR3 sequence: CASSRDRPGRQETQYF. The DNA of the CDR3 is TGTGCCAGCAGCCGGGATCGGCCGGGCCGGCAAGAGACCCAGTACTTC. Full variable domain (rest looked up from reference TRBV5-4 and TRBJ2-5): ETGVTQSPTHLIKTRGQQVTLRCSSQSGHNTVSWYQQALGQGPQFIFQYYREEENGRGNFPPRFSGLQFPNYSSELNVNALELDDSALYLCASSRDRPGRQETQYFGPGTRLLVL.